The 11 T cell receptor beta chains listed next were all sequenced from one sample in a study of blood T cells in healthy people across ages. A second PCR of 7 to 11 cycles used a sample-barcoded 5' primer and a J-beta primer mix. TCRdb recomputed calls from the 5' RACE reads with MiXCR, one row per CDR3 protein. The data contain about 840,000 distinct CDR3 sequences, almost 30% of them seen just once; the ten biggest clones take up approximately 10%. These same data were also listed under a study on T cells of mothers and their children.

Sequenced input: blood. These receptors originate from a middle-aged woman in good health.

This clonotype was picked up many times. The rearrangement uses TRBV5-1 and TRBJ2-7; 10 bases line up with TRBD1. The CDR3 runs to 16 residues. Germline-derived CDR1 and CDR2 are SGHRS and YFSETQ. V gave up 7 bases and J gave up 5 bases; unmatched junction bases: 15. The CDR3 DNA sequence: TGCGCCAGCCTCCCGTATCCGGGACAGGGGCACGACGAGCAGTACTTC. Encoded protein: CASLPYPGQGHDEQYF. The entire variable domain, with the rest obtained from reference TRBV5-1 and TRBJ2-7, is as follows: KAGVTQTPRYLIKTRGQQVTLSCSPISGHRSVSWYQQTPGQGLQFLFEYFSETQRNKGNFPGRFSGRQFSNSRSEMNVSTLELGDSALYLCASLPYPGQGHDEQYFGPGTRLTVT.

This chain connects TRBV12-3 or TRBV12-4 to TRBJ2-5, with a weak D call TRBD2 (7 bases). The CDR3 extends over 15 amino acids. The V end was cut by 3 bases, the J end by 1 base, with 12 bases between. CDR3 DNA: TGTGCCAGCAGTTTTGGGGGGGCACTCCAAGAGACCCAGTACTTC. Translating it yields CASSFGGALQETQYF.

The rearrangement links TRBV9 to TRBJ1-2; no firm D call. Between the trimmed V and J ends, which lost 3 bases and 4 bases, there was a span of 13 bases. The CDR3 runs 14 residues. The germline CDR1 and CDR2 sequences are SGDLS and YYNGEE. The CDR3 loop reads CASSASIGIYGYTF. The CDR3 DNA reads as TGTGCCAGCAGCGCCTCGATAGGGATCTATGGCTACACCTTC.

The gene calls are TRBV5-1 and TRBJ2-5, with 13 bases matching TRBD2. This CDR3 contains 16 residues. Germline V gene lookup returns CDR1 SGHRS and CDR2 YFSETQ. Germline trimming cut 5 bases from V and 2 bases from J; bases unmatched to any gene: 6. The CDR3 reads CASSRLAGGNQETQYF. The CDR3 nucleotides read TGCGCCAGCAGTAGACTAGCGGGGGGAAATCAAGAGACCCAGTACTTC.

The chain recombines TRBV29-1 with TRBJ2-1; 10 bases line up with TRBD1. Germline CDR1 is SQVTM and CDR2 is ANQGSEA. V lost 7 bases to trimming and J lost 8 bases; unmatched junction nucleotides: 2. The CDR3 is 11 residues long. The CDR3 sequence: CSAGTGDEQFF. The CDR3 region has the DNA TGCAGCGCCGGGACAGGGGATGAGCAGTTCTTC.

The rearrangement uses TRBV2 and TRBJ2-1; no clear D. V shed 2 bases and J shed 13 bases, with 9 bases lying between them. Germline CDR1 is SNHLY and CDR2 is FYNNEI. This CDR3 comprises 11 residues. CDR3 loop: CASSEQALQFF. The CDR3 DNA reads as TGTGCCAGCAGTGAACAGGCTCTCCAGTTCTTC.

The gene calls are TRBV6-5 and TRBJ1-2, with D unclear. Germline V lookup: CDR1 MNHEY, CDR2 SVGAGI. The CDR3 loop spans 15 amino acids. The V end was cut by 2 bases, the J end by 0 bases, with 10 bases between. For the CDR3, the DNA is TGTGCCAGCAGTTACGGAGCAATGGCTAACTATGGCTACACCTTC. Amino acid sequence: CASSYGAMANYGYTF.

Worth noting for this clonotype: It may be a read error: a sequence one base away is much more abundant. This chain joins TRBV7-9 and TRBJ2-5; D might be TRBD1 or TRBD2, each matching 5 bases. Germline loops: CDR1 SEHNR, CDR2 FQNEAQ (reference sequence). The V end lost 5 bases, the J end lost 2 bases, and 12 bases lay between the germline ends. The CDR3 is made up of 14 amino acids. The CDR3 sequence is CASSPLEGQETQYF. CDR3 nucleotide sequence: TGTGCCAGCAGCCCACTAGAGGGGCAAGAGACCCAGTACTTC.

Turning to this clonotype: This may be a read error: a much more frequent sequence differs by one nucleotide. DNA for the CDR3: TGTGCCAGCAGTTCGACCAGGTGTGGAGAGCAGTACTTC. It translates to CASSSTRCGEQYF. The chain has TRBV27 and TRBJ2-4; D gene ambiguous. The CDR3 is 13 residues long. Trimming removed 4 bases from V and 13 bases from J, with 17 bases in between. Germline values: CDR1 MNHEY, CDR2 SMNVEV (reference sequence).

Only a few counts were recorded for this clonotype. The V gene is TRBV5-1, the J gene TRBJ2-6, with a weak D call TRBD1 (7 bases). The germline CDR1 and CDR2 sequences are SGHRS and YFSETQ. The CDR3 length is 16 residues. Deletions cut 3 bases from V and 2 bases from J, with 12 bases between. The CDR3 reads CASSWGDSPGANVLTF. CDR3 nucleotide sequence: TGCGCCAGCAGCTGGGGGGACAGCCCTGGGGCCAACGTCCTGACTTTC.

The V and J genes are TRBV5-1 and TRBJ2-5; D is possibly TRBD2 (6 bases). Deletions cut 5 bases from V and 4 bases from J, with 15 bases between. CDR1 is SGHRS, CDR2 YFSETQ, per germline. The CDR3 runs to 14 residues. CDR3 bases: TGCGCCAGCAGGTCGGGCAGGAGGGGAGAGACCCAGTACTTC. It encodes CASRSGRRGETQYF.